This T cell receptor beta chain derives from a study of cytomegalovirus exposure and HLA in healthy donors. Whole-study results and caveats: The authors later found HLA-associated TCR beta chains more clonally expanded than equally common others. Some public TCRs appeared in many individuals, while most sequences were rare. In a later analysis, specific HLA alleles were associated with more than 15,000 TCR beta sequences at a 0.05 false discovery rate.

Germline V CDR1 and CDR2: MGHRA, YSYEKL. With 3 bases clipped from V and 6 bases from J, the junction kept 6 bases outside the gene matches. The CDR3 is 16 residues long. 13 Jbeta primers and 60 Vbeta primers were used for the PCR. TCRdb's copy holds only in-frame clones and misses some; the assay was immunoSEQ multiplex PCR. This sample yields 110,000 or so clones, of which roughly four fifths are seen a single time; around 2.3% belongs to the top ten. Note on this clone: As yet, its antigen is unknown.

The sequencing input was PBMCs. J is TRBJ2-1 and V is TRBV4-1; 12 bases line up with TRBD2. This sequence was found in a young woman in good health and CMV-seronegative. CDR3 bases: TGCGCCAGCAGCCACGACCAGACTAGCGGGAGCAATGAGCAGTTCTTC. Its translation is CASSHDQTSGSNEQFF.